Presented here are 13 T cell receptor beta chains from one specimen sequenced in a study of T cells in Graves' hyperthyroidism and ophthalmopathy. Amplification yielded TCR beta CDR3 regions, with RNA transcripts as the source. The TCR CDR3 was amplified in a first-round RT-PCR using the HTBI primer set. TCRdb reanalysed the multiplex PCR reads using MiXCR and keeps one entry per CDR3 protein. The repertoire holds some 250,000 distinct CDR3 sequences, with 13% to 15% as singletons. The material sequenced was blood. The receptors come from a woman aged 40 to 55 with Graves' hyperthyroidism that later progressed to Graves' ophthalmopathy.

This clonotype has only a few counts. CDR3 DNA sequence: TGTGCCAGCGCTGCCGGGGCGCGCACAGATACGCAGTATTTT. Translated, it gives CASAAGARTDTQYF. This rearrangement joins TRBV6-1 to TRBJ2-3; D is possibly TRBD1 or TRBD2 (5 bases each). Trimming stripped 8 bases from V and 1 base from J, with 13 bases between. The CDR3 spans 14 residues. CDR1 and CDR2 (germline): MNHNS, SASEGT.

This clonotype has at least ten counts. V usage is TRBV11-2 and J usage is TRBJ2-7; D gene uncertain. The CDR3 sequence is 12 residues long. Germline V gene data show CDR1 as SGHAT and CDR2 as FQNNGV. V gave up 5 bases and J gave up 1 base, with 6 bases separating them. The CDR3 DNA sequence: TGTGCCAGCAGCCGCGGATCCTACGAGCAGTACTTC. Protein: CASSRGSYEQYF.

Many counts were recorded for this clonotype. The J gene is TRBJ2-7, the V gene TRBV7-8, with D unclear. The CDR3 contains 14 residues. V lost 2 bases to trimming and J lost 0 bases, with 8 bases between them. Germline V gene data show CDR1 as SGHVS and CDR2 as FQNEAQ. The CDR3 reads CASSLTLSSYEQYF. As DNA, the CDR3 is TGTGCCAGCAGCTTAACGCTTAGCTCCTACGAGCAGTACTTC.

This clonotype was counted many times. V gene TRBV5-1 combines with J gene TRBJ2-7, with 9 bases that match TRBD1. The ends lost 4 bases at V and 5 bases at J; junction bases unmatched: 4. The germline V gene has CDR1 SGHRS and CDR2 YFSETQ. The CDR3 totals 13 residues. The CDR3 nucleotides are TGCGCCAGCAGCCGGGACAGGGACGACGAGCAGTACTTC. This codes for CASSRDRDDEQYF.

In DNA form, the CDR3 reads TGCGCCAGCAGCCCCTATTCAGAAGCCAAAAACATTCAGTACTTC. Amino acids: CASSPYSEAKNIQYF. V usage is TRBV5-1 and J usage is TRBJ2-4; no firm D call. Per germline, CDR1 SGHRS and CDR2 YFSETQ. V gave up 4 bases and J gave up 0 bases, with 11 bases separating them. The CDR3 contains 15 residues.

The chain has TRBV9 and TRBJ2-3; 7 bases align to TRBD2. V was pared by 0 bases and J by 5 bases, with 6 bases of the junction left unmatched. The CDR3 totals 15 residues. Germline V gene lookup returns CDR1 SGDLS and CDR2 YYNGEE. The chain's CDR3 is CASSVGDSGQDTQYF. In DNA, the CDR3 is TGTGCCAGCAGCGTAGGAGATAGCGGGCAAGATACGCAGTATTTT.

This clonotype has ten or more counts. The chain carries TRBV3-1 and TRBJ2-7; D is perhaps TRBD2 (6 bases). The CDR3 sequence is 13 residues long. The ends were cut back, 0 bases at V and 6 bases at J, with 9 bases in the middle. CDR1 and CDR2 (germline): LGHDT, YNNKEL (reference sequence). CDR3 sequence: CASSQDHSGEQYF. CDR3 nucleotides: TGTGCCAGCAGCCAAGACCATAGCGGCGAGCAGTACTTC.

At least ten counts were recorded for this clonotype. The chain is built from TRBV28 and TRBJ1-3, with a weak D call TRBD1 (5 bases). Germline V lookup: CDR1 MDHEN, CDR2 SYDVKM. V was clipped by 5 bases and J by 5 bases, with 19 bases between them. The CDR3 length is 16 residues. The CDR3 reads CASSPPGRASRNTIYF. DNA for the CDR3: TGTGCCAGCAGTCCCCCCGGCAGGGCATCGAGAAACACCATATATTTT.

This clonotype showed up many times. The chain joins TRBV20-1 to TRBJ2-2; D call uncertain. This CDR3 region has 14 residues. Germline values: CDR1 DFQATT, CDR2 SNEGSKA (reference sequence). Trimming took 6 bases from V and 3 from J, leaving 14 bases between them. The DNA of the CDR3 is TGCAGTGCGAACCCTAGAGTGGACACCGGGGAGCTGTTTTTT. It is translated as CSANPRVDTGELFF.

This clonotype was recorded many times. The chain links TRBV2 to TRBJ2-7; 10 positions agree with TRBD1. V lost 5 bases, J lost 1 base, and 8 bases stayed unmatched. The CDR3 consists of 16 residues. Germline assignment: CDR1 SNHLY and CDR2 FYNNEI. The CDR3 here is CASSRTGTGVSYEQYF. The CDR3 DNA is TGTGCCAGCAGTCGAACCGGGACAGGGGTTTCCTACGAGCAGTACTTC.

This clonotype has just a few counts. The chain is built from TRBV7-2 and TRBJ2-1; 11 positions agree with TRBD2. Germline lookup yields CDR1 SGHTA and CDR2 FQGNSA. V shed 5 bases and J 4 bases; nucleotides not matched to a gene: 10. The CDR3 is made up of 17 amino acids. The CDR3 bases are TGTGCCAGCAGCGCTGACTGGACTAGCGGGCTGTACAATGAGCAGTTCTTC. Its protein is CASSADWTSGLYNEQFF.

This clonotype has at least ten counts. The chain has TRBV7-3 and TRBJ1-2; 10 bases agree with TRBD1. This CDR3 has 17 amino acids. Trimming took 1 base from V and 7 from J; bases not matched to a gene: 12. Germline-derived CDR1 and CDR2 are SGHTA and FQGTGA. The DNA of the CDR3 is TGTGCCAGCAGCTTAAACCCCTTGACAGGGGGCTCGAGTGGCTACACCTTC. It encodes CASSLNPLTGGSSGYTF.

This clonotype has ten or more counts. CDR3 protein: CASSLARVTGNSGANVLTF. Here the CDR3 DNA reads TGTGCCAGCAGCTTAGCGCGTGTCACAGGCAACTCTGGGGCCAACGTCCTGACTTTC. The chain uses TRBV7-2 and TRBJ2-6, with a possible D match to TRBD1 (5 bases). CDR3 length: 19 residues. Trimming removed 0 bases at V and 0 bases at J, with 15 bases between. CDR1 is SGHTA, CDR2 FQGNSA, per germline.